A selection of T cell receptor beta chains follows, all from one sample in a study of shared clonotypes between healthy human individuals. Method: immunoSEQ multiplex PCR; TCRdb's copy keeps in-frame clones and lacks some. The sample holds about 2.4 million clones, around 94% seen once. What was sequenced was naive CD4+ T cells sorted from blood. The receptors were sampled from a man younger than 35 in good health. Each CDR3 is given with its conserved first and last residue. D genes are given only for firm matches. Not all rows give a size; the values are once, few, many and, for expanded clones, a class.

CDR3	DNA	D	V	J	size
CASSDGGVDEQYF	TGTGCCAGCAGTGATGGAGGGGTCGACGAGCAGTACTTC	NA	TRBV25-1	TRBJ2-7	NA
CASTRLAGQSYNEQFF	TGTGCCAGCACTAGACTAGCGGGACAATCCTACAATGAGCAGTTCTTC	TRBD2	TRBV2	TRBJ2-1	NA
CASSTGTGYYGYTF	TGTGCCAGTAGTACCGGGACAGGGTACTATGGCTACACCTTC	TRBD1	TRBV19	TRBJ1-2	NA
CASSLAWLESTDTQYF	TGTGCCAGCAGCTTGGCTTGGCTTGAAAGCACAGATACGCAGTATTTT	NA	TRBV5-6	TRBJ2-3	once
CASSLRQGASEQYF	TGCGCCAGCAGCTTAAGACAGGGTGCATCCGAGCAGTACTTC	TRBD1	TRBV5-1	TRBJ2-7	NA
CASSSQTSGTDTQYF	TGCGCCAGCAGCTCCCAGACTAGCGGCACAGATACGCAGTATTTT	TRBD2	TRBV5-1	TRBJ2-3	NA
CASTRDRYYGYTF	TGTGCTAGTACCCGGGACCGGTACTATGGCTACACCTTC	NA	TRBV12-5	TRBJ1-2	NA
CASSYGGSFSGNTIYF	TGTGCCAGCAGTTACGGGGGGTCTTTCTCTGGAAACACCATATATTTT	NA	TRBV6-5	TRBJ1-3	NA
CAISGQREVLNEQFF	TGTGCCATCAGTGGACAGCGGGAGGTTCTCAATGAGCAGTTCTTC	TRBD2	TRBV10-3	TRBJ2-1	NA
CASSSGPTETQYF	TGTGCCAGCAGCTCCGGGCCGACGGAGACCCAGTACTTC	NA	TRBV5-1	TRBJ2-5	NA
CASMRTQETQYF	TGTGCCAGCATGAGAACTCAAGAGACCCAGTACTTC	NA	TRBV28	TRBJ2-5	NA
CASSMLAGVQTQYF	TGTGCCAGTAGTATGCTAGCGGGGGTTCAGACCCAGTACTTC	TRBD2	TRBV19	TRBJ2-5	NA
CAIGASGNTGELFF	TGTGCCATCGGGGCTAGCGGGAACACCGGGGAGCTGTTTTTT	TRBD2	TRBV10-3	TRBJ2-2	NA
CASRRREEQYF	TGTGCCAGCAGACGCAGAGAGGAGCAGTACTTC	NA	TRBV6-6	TRBJ2-7	NA
CASSLEQGLYEQYF	TGCGCCAGCAGCTTGGAGCAGGGCCTATACGAGCAGTACTTC	NA	TRBV5-1	TRBJ2-7	NA
CASSLLAGAYEQYF	TGCGCCAGCAGCCTCCTAGCGGGGGCCTACGAGCAGTACTTC	TRBD2	TRBV5-1	TRBJ2-7	NA
CASRMRSFRQDTTDTQYF	TGTGCCAGCAGGATGAGGTCCTTTAGACAGGACACCACAGATACGCAGTATTTT	NA	TRBV27	TRBJ2-3	NA
CASSLGAGGQETQYF	TGTGCCAGCAGCTTAGGCGCAGGGGGCCAAGAGACCCAGTACTTC	TRBD1	TRBV7-8	TRBJ2-5	NA
CATAPGANTEAFF	TGTGCCACCGCTCCAGGCGCGAACACTGAAGCTTTCTTT	NA	TRBV10-3	TRBJ1-1	once
CSAQYQETQYF	TGCAGTGCACAGTATCAAGAGACCCAGTACTTC	NA	TRBV20-1	TRBJ2-5	NA
CASSAEGQGDQKLFF	TGTGCCAGCAGCGCCGAAGGACAGGGAGATCAAAAACTGTTTTTT	TRBD1	TRBV5-6	TRBJ1-4	once
CASSLEGAREGYTF	TGTGCCAGCAGTTTAGAGGGGGCGCGGGAAGGCTACACCTTC	TRBD1	TRBV28	TRBJ1-2	NA